One and the same sample provided the 20 T cell receptor beta chains below, sequenced in a study of CD8 T cells in ankylosing spondylitis. Overall study results and limits: Typical of ankylosing spondylitis blood, it appeared, was a TCR beta motif of under 10 highly homologous variants.

TCRdb re-derived calls from the 5' RACE reads in MiXCR, one entry per CDR3 protein. The sample lists hundreds of thousands of distinct CDR3 sequences, approximately 10% occurring once. No antigen has been identified for these receptors. The material sequenced was blood, either unsorted or a sorted T cell fraction (not recorded which). These receptors came from a male donor with ankylosing spondylitis.

This clonotype was seen a handful of times. A read error may produce the germline difference seen at one junction end. The chain is built from TRBV20-1 and TRBJ1-4; no definite D call. This CDR3 comprises 16 residues. CDR1 and CDR2 (germline): DFQATT, SNEGSKA (reference sequence). In DNA form, the CDR3 reads TGCAGTGCGAGAGCGGGCCCCGGAGCAACTAATGAAAAACTGTTTTTT. Amino acids: CSARAGPGATNEKLFF.

This clonotype was detected ten times or more. The chain is built from TRBV5-5 and TRBJ2-7; TRBD1 is a possible D gene (6 bases). The germline CDR1 and CDR2 sequences are SGHKS and YYEKEE (reference sequence). This CDR3 has 15 amino acids. V shed 0 bases and J shed 2 bases, with 12 bases lying between them. CDR3 residues: CASSLAARGTYEQYF. The CDR3 DNA follows: TGTGCCAGCAGCTTGGCGGCCAGGGGCACCTACGAGCAGTACTTC.

This clonotype was counted only a few times. V and J are TRBV7-2 and TRBJ2-1; D is possibly TRBD1 or TRBD2 (5 bases each). The germline V gene has CDR1 SGHTA and CDR2 FQGNSA. V lost 6 bases and J lost 5, with 14 bases in between. The CDR3 is 14 amino acids. CDR3 in amino acids: CASRSGQGNNEQFF. CDR3 DNA sequence: TGTGCCAGCAGGTCGGGGCAGGGAAACAATGAGCAGTTCTTC.

This clonotype was seen at least ten times. The chain couples TRBV29-1 to TRBJ2-7, with D tentatively TRBD1 or TRBD2 (5 bases each). CDR3 size: 15 residues. V shed 2 bases and J shed 6 bases, with 20 bases lying between them. Looked up from germline, CDR1 is SQVTM and CDR2 is ANQGSEA. CDR3 sequence: CSVEYFTGRRSEQYF. In DNA form, the CDR3 reads TGCAGCGTTGAATATTTTACGGGACGGCGGTCCGAGCAGTACTTC.

This clonotype was picked up many times. V usage is TRBV5-1 and J usage is TRBJ1-3; 8 bases align to TRBD1. Unmatched junction bases numbered 4, after V lost 4 bases and J lost 4 bases. CDR1 is SGHRS, CDR2 YFSETQ, per germline. This CDR3 comprises 14 residues. CDR3 bases: TGCGCCAGCAGCCAAGGACAGGGAGGAAACACCATATATTTT. It yields the protein CASSQGQGGNTIYF. Full variable domain (remainder filled in from reference TRBV5-1 and TRBJ1-3): KAGVTQTPRYLIKTRGQQVTLSCSPISGHRSVSWYQQTPGQGLQFLFEYFSETQRNKGNFPGRFSGRQFSNSRSEMNVSTLELGDSALYLCASSQGQGGNTIYFGEGSWLTVV.

This clonotype came up a few times. V and J are TRBV4-2 and TRBJ1-1, with D possibly matching TRBD1 (6 bases). V lost 2 bases and J 5 bases, leaving 15 bases between the germline ends. The CDR3 contains 15 residues. Germline V CDR1 and CDR2: LGHNA, YNFKEQ. CDR3 protein: CASSQSRRGATEAFF. The CDR3 region has the DNA TGTGCCAGCAGCCAAAGCCGGCGGGGGGCTACTGAAGCTTTCTTT.

This clonotype occurred a few times. The chain couples TRBV9 to TRBJ1-1; D is uncertain. CDR3 size: 14 residues. Trimming pared 0 bases from V and 1 base from J, leaving 7 bases between. The germline V gene encodes CDR1 SGDLS and CDR2 YYNGEE. The CDR3 protein is CASSVAGANTEAFF. The DNA of the CDR3 is TGTGCCAGCAGCGTAGCAGGAGCGAACACTGAAGCTTTCTTT.

J is TRBJ2-5 and V is TRBV11-2, with 7 bases that match TRBD1. The CDR3 is 14 residues long. Losses at the gene ends were 1 base for V and 7 bases for J; bases not matched to a gene: 6. In germline, CDR1 is SGHAT, CDR2 FQNNGV. CDR3 DNA: TGTGCCAGCAGCTTAGCGGGACAGCCAAGGACCCAGTACTTC. Its protein is CASSLAGQPRTQYF.

This clonotype was seen more than once but under ten times. The chain recombines TRBV5-5 with TRBJ1-3; D is uncertain. V was shortened by 4 bases and J by 8 bases, with 19 bases between the two germline ends. Germline values: CDR1 SGHKS, CDR2 YYEKEE (reference sequence). The CDR3 covers 15 residues. DNA for the CDR3: TGTGCCAGCAGCGTCGGACCTATCGGGCAGGACACCATATATTTT. Residues: CASSVGPIGQDTIYF.

The chain is built from TRBV27 and TRBJ2-2; TRBD1 aligns across 8 bases. Germline loops: CDR1 MNHEY, CDR2 SMNVEV (reference sequence). This CDR3 has 17 amino acids. The V segment lost 5 bases and the J segment 6 bases; nucleotides outside the gene matches: 14. CDR3 coding DNA: TGTGCCAGCAGTCGTAAATTCAGGGGGCTCTATCCCGGGGAGCTGTTTTTT. Encoded protein: CASSRKFRGLYPGELFF.

In its sample, this clonotype was seen many times. The genes are TRBV4-3 and TRBJ2-7, with D perhaps TRBD2 (5 bases). The CDR3 consists of 13 residues. The germline CDR1 and CDR2 sequences are LGHNA and YSLEER. Trimming removed 4 bases at V and 4 bases at J, with 11 bases between. The CDR3 here is CASSPDLFYEQYF. The CDR3 DNA reads TGCGCCAGCAGCCCGGACTTGTTTTACGAGCAGTACTTC.

In this sample, this clonotype turned up many times. This chain connects TRBV7-2 to TRBJ2-2, with D hard to call. V dropped 1 base and J dropped 3 bases, with 9 bases sitting between them. Germline CDR1 and CDR2: SGHTA and FQGNSA. The CDR3 totals 15 residues. CDR3 in DNA: TGTGCCAGCAGCTTAGTAGGTCAGGACACCGGGGAGCTGTTTTTT. It codes for CASSLVGQDTGELFF.

This clonotype has ten or more counts. The chain couples TRBV12-3 or TRBV12-4 to TRBJ2-5; 10 positions match TRBD1. The CDR3 has 15 amino acids. The ends lost 2 bases at V and 5 bases at J; junction bases unmatched: 5. For the CDR3, the DNA is TGTGCCAGCAGTTTACGACAGGGGGCGGGGGAGACCCAGTACTTC. Its translation: CASSLRQGAGETQYF.

This clonotype occurred a few times. The V gene is TRBV6-2 or TRBV6-3, the J gene TRBJ1-2; no reliable D call. CDR1 is MNHEY and CDR2 is SVGEGT in the germline V gene. The germline V and J ends were trimmed by 6 bases and 7 bases, with 15 bases remaining between them. The CDR3 extends over 13 amino acids. DNA of the CDR3: TGTGCCAGCAGCCTCTTTGCAGCGTTTGGCTACACCTTC. Translating gives CASSLFAAFGYTF.

This clonotype was found a few times. The chain joins TRBV20-1 to TRBJ2-1, with 9 positions matching TRBD1. Germline V lookup: CDR1 DFQATT, CDR2 SNEGSKA (reference sequence). This CDR3 comprises 15 residues. V lost 2 bases, J lost 6 bases, and 8 bases stayed unmatched. CDR3 in amino acids: CSARYRDREANEQFF. The CDR3 nucleotides read TGCAGTGCTAGATACCGGGACAGGGAGGCCAATGAGCAGTTCTTC.

The table lists this clonotype with many counts. This chain uses TRBV15 with TRBJ2-5; D gene unclear. The CDR3 consists of 13 residues. Germline CDR1 reads LNHNV; CDR2 reads YYDKDF (reference sequence). V shed 5 bases and J shed 4 bases, with 11 bases lying between them. This chain's CDR3 is CATSLEARETQYF. CDR3 nucleotides: TGTGCCACCAGCCTAGAGGCGCGAGAGACCCAGTACTTC.

This chain connects TRBV20-1 to TRBJ2-7; 11 bases fit TRBD1. Germline lookup yields CDR1 DFQATT and CDR2 SNEGSKA (reference sequence). The CDR3 spans 14 residues. Trimming cost V 3 bases and J 2 bases; bases outside gene matches: 3. The CDR3 spells CSASRDRGTYEQYF. DNA for the CDR3: TGCAGTGCTAGCCGGGACAGGGGGACCTACGAGCAGTACTTC.

The gene calls are TRBV5-1 and TRBJ2-7; D is tentatively TRBD1 or TRBD2 (5 bases each). V gave up 5 bases and J gave up 0 bases, with 18 bases separating them. CDR3 length: 16 residues. The germline V gene has CDR1 SGHRS and CDR2 YFSETQ. The CDR3 loop reads CASSRNLGESSYEQYF. CDR3 DNA sequence: TGCGCCAGCAGTAGGAACCTAGGGGAGAGCTCCTACGAGCAGTACTTC.

About this clonotype itself: One junction end disagrees with the germline gene, perhaps due to a read error. The gene calls are TRBV6-5 and TRBJ2-2; D is tentatively TRBD1 or TRBD2 (5 bases each). Per the germline V gene, CDR1 is MNHEY and CDR2 is SVGAGI. The CDR3 covers 12 residues. CDR3 nucleotide sequence: TGCGCCAGCAGGGAGAGAGCCGGGGAGCTGTTTTTT. Translation gives CASRERAGELFF.

This clonotype was seen a handful of times. The rearrangement links TRBV5-1 to TRBJ2-5; unclear D gene. CDR3 length equals 16 residues. The V and J ends lost 4 bases and 5 bases respectively, with 21 bases between them. The germline V gene has CDR1 SGHRS and CDR2 YFSETQ. The CDR3 nucleotides are TGCGCCAGCAGCCCTTACTCTGTCCCCGAGGAGGAGACCCAGTACTTC. This codes for CASSPYSVPEEETQYF.